Listed below are T cell receptor beta chains from one sample, sequenced in a study of T-cell reconstitution after alpha-beta-depleted transplantation in children. TCRdb reprocessed the PCR reads with MiXCR, giving one entry per CDR3 protein. Among 750,000 to 950,000 distinct CDR3 sequences, 16% were seen once, and the ten largest hold 5%. This sample comprised PBMCs, mostly from graft donor cells, obtained 360 days after TCRalphabeta/CD19-depleted stem cell transplant. The source is a male patient aged 10-17 years who had a stem cell transplant for acute lymphoblastic leukemia, so the T cells may come from the graft donor. Each CDR3 is given with its conserved first and last residue. D genes are given only for firm matches. Only part of the rows carry a size: once, few, many, or a class if the clone is expanded.

size	V	D	J	CDR3	DNA
-	TRBV7-1	TRBD2	TRBJ2-2	CASSSPGGSGRSPGELFF	TGTGCCAGCAGCTCCCCCGGAGGGAGCGGGAGATCCCCCGGGGAGCTGTTTTTT
few	TRBV10-3	-	TRBJ2-1	CAISEGQAWGNEQFF	TGTGCCATCAGTGAAGGACAAGCCTGGGGAAATGAGCAGTTCTTC
few	TRBV11-2	-	TRBJ2-1	CASSLAPHNEQFF	TGTGCCAGCAGCTTAGCGCCTCACAATGAGCAGTTCTTC
many	TRBV5-1	TRBD1	TRBJ2-1	CASSLGPTGDEQFF	TGCGCCAGCAGCTTGGGGCCGACAGGGGATGAGCAGTTCTTC
-	TRBV5-1	TRBD1	TRBJ1-5	CASSLEGTVGNQPQHF	TGCGCCAGCAGCTTGGAGGGGACAGTAGGCAATCAGCCCCAGCATTTT
-	TRBV6-2/TRBV6-3	-	TRBJ2-5	CASSHTAETQYF	TGTGCCAGCAGTCATACGGCGGAGACCCAGTACTTC
-	TRBV18	TRBD2	TRBJ2-1	CASSPWELAGGNEQFF	TGTGCCAGCTCACCTTGGGAACTAGCGGGAGGAAATGAGCAGTTCTTC
few	TRBV4-1	TRBD2	TRBJ2-5	CASSQLRSGGETQYF	TGCGCCAGCAGCCAACTAAGATCGGGGGGAGAGACCCAGTACTTC
-	TRBV21-1	-	TRBJ2-1	CASSDAPLTNEQFF	TGTGCCAGCAGCGACGCTCCCTTGACCAATGAGCAGTTCTTC
few	TRBV11-2	-	TRBJ2-3	CASSLGGLLGIDTQYF	TGTGCCAGCAGCTTAGGGGGACTTCTCGGGATTGATACGCAGTATTTT
few	TRBV10-3	TRBD2	TRBJ2-5	CAISGTGLAGVPQTQYF	TGTGCCATCAGTGGGACCGGACTAGCGGGAGTCCCGCAGACCCAGTACTTC
few	TRBV27	TRBD2	TRBJ2-7	CASSTHGTSEFLSQYF	TGTGCCAGCAGTACTCATGGGACTAGCGAGTTTCTATCCCAGTACTTC
few	TRBV6-5	-	TRBJ2-1	CASSYSTVGEQFF	TGTGCCAGCAGTTACTCGACGGTTGGGGAGCAGTTCTTC
-	TRBV6-1	-	TRBJ1-2	CASSEQGPANGYTF	TGTGCCAGCAGTGAACAGGGTCCGGCGAACGGCTACACCTTC
many	TRBV5-1	-	TRBJ2-2	CASSLAWIGGSNTGELFF	TGCGCCAGCAGCTTGGCCTGGATAGGGGGGTCGAACACCGGGGAGCTGTTTTTT
many	TRBV9	-	TRBJ2-1	CASSASSSYNEQFF	TGTGCCAGCAGCGCCTCGTCTTCCTACAATGAGCAGTTCTTC
few	TRBV24-1	TRBD1	TRBJ2-1	CATSDLTGGSYNEQFF	TGTGCCACCAGTGATTTGACAGGGGGCTCCTACAATGAGCAGTTCTTC
-	TRBV20-1	TRBD2	TRBJ2-5	CSAGTGLAGEETQYF	TGCAGTGCTGGGACAGGACTAGCGGGCGAAGAGACCCAGTACTTC
-	TRBV27	TRBD1	TRBJ2-7	CASSRGQGGSYEQYF	TGTGCCAGCAGCAGGGGACAGGGGGGCTCCTACGAGCAGTACTTC
few	TRBV15	TRBD2	TRBJ2-5	CATSSVDLAGGETQYF	TGTGCCACCAGCAGTGTCGACCTAGCGGGGGGGGAGACCCAGTACTTC
-	TRBV20-1	-	TRBJ2-7	CSARWGGTSYEQYF	TGCAGTGCTAGATGGGGCGGGACCTCCTACGAGCAGTACTTC
few	TRBV12-5	-	TRBJ1-4	CASGFVGNRFDMEKLFF	TGTGCTAGTGGTTTTGTAGGCAACCGGTTCGACATGGAAAAACTGTTTTTT
few	TRBV6-2/TRBV6-3	TRBD1	TRBJ1-2	CASSPRDRVSHYGYTF	TGTGCCAGCAGTCCCCGGGACAGGGTATCTCACTATGGCTACACCTTC
-	TRBV5-5	-	TRBJ2-2	CASSLVGGAVGTGELFF	TGTGCCAGCAGCTTGGTAGGAGGGGCAGTAGGCACCGGGGAGCTGTTTTTT
-	TRBV18	TRBD1	TRBJ2-3	CASSLQGAIVTDTQYF	TGTGCCAGCTCACTCCAGGGGGCGATTGTCACAGATACGCAGTATTTT
few	TRBV4-1	-	TRBJ2-7	CASSQDFQRYPYEQYF	TGCGCCAGCAGCCAAGATTTCCAGCGGTACCCCTACGAGCAGTACTTC
few	TRBV4-1	-	TRBJ1-6	CASSQEEGIYNSPLHF	TGCGCCAGCAGCCAAGAAGAGGGTATTTATAATTCACCCCTCCACTTT
few	TRBV29-1	-	TRBJ2-2	CSASDSNTGELFF	TGCAGCGCTTCGGACTCTAACACCGGGGAGCTGTTTTTT
-	TRBV7-9	-	TRBJ2-7	CASSLVGRSDEQYF	TGTGCCAGCAGCTTAGTTGGGAGATCGGACGAGCAGTACTTC
few	TRBV12-3/TRBV12-4	TRBD1	TRBJ1-5	CASSTSDRDQHF	TGTGCCAGCAGTACCTCCGACAGGGACCAGCATTTT
few	TRBV7-9	-	TRBJ2-1	CASSLTPVRDRYNEQFF	TGTGCCAGCAGCTTAACCCCCGTAAGGGACCGCTACAATGAGCAGTTCTTC
few	TRBV2	-	TRBJ2-2	CASSVILDTGELFF	TGTGCCAGCAGTGTCATTCTCGACACCGGGGAGCTGTTTTTT
many	TRBV7-9	-	TRBJ2-2	CASSLVGAQSNTGELFF	TGTGCCAGCAGCTTAGTAGGGGCCCAATCGAACACCGGGGAGCTGTTTTTT